This is a list of T cell receptor beta chains from one sample in a study of human T cells and chemical hapten exposure. From the RACE reads, TCRdb called clonotypes with MiXCR, one entry per CDR3 protein. The table has some 360,000 distinct CDR3 sequences, 5.1% seen once. The sequencing here drew on whole blood, taken in connection with sensitization to the hapten diphenylcyclopropenone (DPC). These TCRs come from a woman in her forties or fifties with alopecia areata. Some clones in this sample may be carry-over from other donors' samples. Each CDR3 is given with its conserved first and last residue. The D gene is left open where the match is weak. Not all rows give a size; the values are once, few, many and, for expanded clones, a class.

d_gene,v_gene,j_gene,abundance,len,CDR3nt,CDR3aa
-,TRBV6-5,TRBJ2-5,-,16,TGTGCCAGCAGTCGCCCGGGGACGGGGAATCCGGAGACCCAGTACTTC,CASSRPGTGNPETQYF
-,TRBV29-1,TRBJ2-2,few,14,TGCAGCGGCCTTTCCGACAGTAACACCGGGGAGCTGTTTTTT,CSGLSDSNTGELFF
-,TRBV13,TRBJ2-5,many,13,TGTGCCAGCAGCTCTCGACTGAAAGAGACCCAGTACTTC,CASSSRLKETQYF
TRBD1,TRBV29-1,TRBJ1-1,few,13,TGCAGCGCCCTGGACAGGGGGCCCTCTGAAGCTTTCTTT,CSALDRGPSEAFF
-,TRBV5-1,TRBJ1-5,few,15,TGCGCCAGCAGCTTGGGCTTCTCCAGCAATCAGCCCCAGCATTTT,CASSLGFSSNQPQHF
-,TRBV3-1,TRBJ2-5,many,14,TGTGCCAGCAGCCAGCCGGGACGGCAAGAGACCCAGTACTTC,CASSQPGRQETQYF
-,TRBV7-9,TRBJ2-1,many,12,TGTGCCAGCAGCTCCGCCGGAGTTGAGCAGTTCTTC,CASSSAGVEQFF
-,TRBV5-6,TRBJ2-1,few,18,TGTGCCAGCAGCGGTGACTTGGTTGGCCAGGGAATTATGAATGAGCAGTTCTTC,CASSGDLVGQGIMNEQFF
-,TRBV10-2,TRBJ2-5,few,16,TGCGCCAGCCTTCGGGGGACATTTCCCCCTCAAGAGACCCAGTACTTC,CASLRGTFPPQETQYF
-,TRBV6-2/TRBV6-3,TRBJ2-4,many,14,TGTGCCAGCAGCCCGATAGCCCCCCCAAACATTCAGTACTTC,CASSPIAPPNIQYF
TRBD2,TRBV29-1,TRBJ2-3,many,17,TGCAGCGTTGAGGGACTAGCGGGATACTCTACCTCAGATACGCAGTATTTT,CSVEGLAGYSTSDTQYF
-,TRBV5-4,TRBJ1-1,-,14,TGTGCCAGCAGCCCCAAGGTCGTCAACACTGAAGCTTTCTTT,CASSPKVVNTEAFF
-,TRBV7-9,TRBJ2-6,-,12,TGTGCCAGCAGCGGTGCGGCCAACGTCCTGACTTTC,CASSGAANVLTF
TRBD2,TRBV7-6,TRBJ2-1,many,13,TGTGCCAGCAGCCCGGGGACTAACTCTGAGCAGTTCTTC,CASSPGTNSEQFF
-,TRBV10-2,TRBJ1-4,many,12,TGCGCCAGCAGTGAATGGGCGGGAAAACTGTTTTTT,CASSEWAGKLFF
TRBD1,TRBV6-5,TRBJ2-3,many,15,TGTGCCAGCAGTTACTCGACAGGGGCCCCAGATACGCAGTATTTT,CASSYSTGAPDTQYF
TRBD1,TRBV5-1,TRBJ2-4,many,15,TGCGCCAGCAGCGTTGGACAGGTTGGCAAAAACATTCAGTACTTC,CASSVGQVGKNIQYF
TRBD2,TRBV6-5,TRBJ2-3,many,17,TGTGCCAGCAGTACCCGACTAGCGGGAATTTTGGCAGATACGCAGTATTTT,CASSTRLAGILADTQYF
TRBD2,TRBV5-6,TRBJ2-1,-,17,TGTGCCAGCAGCTTCCGGACTAGCGGGAGGATGAGGAATGAGCAGTTCTTC,CASSFRTSGRMRNEQFF
-,TRBV2,TRBJ1-4,many,16,TGTGCCAGCAGTGAAGGAGTGAGCAGTCGGGGAGAAAAACTGTTTTTT,CASSEGVSSRGEKLFF
TRBD1,TRBV20-1,TRBJ1-6,-,14,TGCAGTGCTAGTGTGACAGGGACTAATTCACCCCTCCACTTT,CSASVTGTNSPLHF
-,TRBV20-1,TRBJ1-4,few,14,TGCAGTGCTAGAGACTGGACAGAGAATGAAAAACTGTTTTTT,CSARDWTENEKLFF
TRBD2,TRBV25-1,TRBJ2-2,many,13,TGTGCCAGCAGTGATCGCGGGAGGCTGGAGCTGTTTTTT,CASSDRGRLELFF
TRBD1,TRBV19,TRBJ1-6,few,16,TGTGCCAGTAGGCTACAGGGGAAATCCTATAATTCACCCCTCCACTTT,CASRLQGKSYNSPLHF
TRBD2,TRBV6-6,TRBJ2-1,few,13,TGTGCCGGTTCTCTTAGCGGGACCAATGAGCAGTTCTTC,CAGSLSGTNEQFF
-,TRBV28,TRBJ2-3,many,18,TGTGCCAGCAGTTTATCCTTCTTGGGGGAGTCAACCGCAGATACGCAGTATTTT,CASSLSFLGESTADTQYF
-,TRBV6-5,TRBJ1-1,many,16,TGTGCCAGCAGTTCATTAGAGGCCACCATGAACACTGAAGCTTTCTTT,CASSSLEATMNTEAFF
-,TRBV3-1,TRBJ2-1,-,15,TGTGCCAGCAGCCAAGAAGGGGGGCACTACAATGAGCAGTTCTTC,CASSQEGGHYNEQFF
-,TRBV12-3/TRBV12-4,TRBJ1-5,many,12,TGTGCCAGCAGTTTAGCCATACAGCCCCAGCATTTT,CASSLAIQPQHF
-,TRBV9,TRBJ2-3,few,18,TGTGCCAGCAGCCCCCACGGCTGGAGCGGCCCTCGCACAGATACGCAGTATTTT,CASSPHGWSGPRTDTQYF
-,TRBV6-5,TRBJ1-2,many,17,TGTGCCAGCAGCTCATTCGGCAGTAGGAGGGTGAACTATGGCTACACCTTC,CASSSFGSRRVNYGYTF
-,TRBV4-3,TRBJ2-1,many,17,TGCGCCAGCAGCCAAGATCACCCAGGGAGCTCCTACAATGAGCAGTTCTTC,CASSQDHPGSSYNEQFF
TRBD2,TRBV18,TRBJ2-5,many,18,TGTGCCAGCTCACCGCGCCTAGCGGGAGTTGGAGGACAAGAGACCCAGTACTTC,CASSPRLAGVGGQETQYF
-,TRBV19,TRBJ2-1,-,16,TGTGCCAGTAGTATAGGAGGCAGTGGCTCCTACAATGAGCAGTTCTTC,CASSIGGSGSYNEQFF
-,TRBV6-2/TRBV6-3,TRBJ1-1,few,11,TGTGCCAGCTTTTCAAACACTGAAGCTTTCTTT,CASFSNTEAFF
TRBD1,TRBV3-1,TRBJ1-4,-,16,TGTGCCAGCAGCCAAGGGGACAGGGTATTTAATGAAAAACTGTTTTTT,CASSQGDRVFNEKLFF
TRBD1,TRBV20-1,TRBJ2-1,many,13,TGCAGTGCCCGGACAGGGGCGAACAATGAGCAGTTCTTC,CSARTGANNEQFF
TRBD1,TRBV7-9,TRBJ2-7,many,15,TGTGCCAGCAGCTTCTTTAAAGCAGGGGGCTACGAGCAGTACTTC,CASSFFKAGGYEQYF
-,TRBV6-1,TRBJ2-5,few,13,TGTGCCAGCAGCACCAGGGACCAAGAGACCCAGTACTTC,CASSTRDQETQYF
-,TRBV12-3/TRBV12-4,TRBJ1-4,many,14,TGTGCCAGCAGTTTAGCCAGGGGCTATGAAAAACTGTTTTTT,CASSLARGYEKLFF
-,TRBV12-3/TRBV12-4,TRBJ2-2,few,16,TGTGCCAGCAGCCCTAGCGGTCCCCAGGGGACCGGGGAGCTGTTTTTT,CASSPSGPQGTGELFF
TRBD1,TRBV4-1,TRBJ1-1,many,16,TGCGCCAGCAGCCAAACTCTCAGGGGGCGAGCCACTGAAGCTTTCTTT,CASSQTLRGRATEAFF
-,TRBV28,TRBJ1-5,-,16,TGTGCCAGCAGTTTCCGCGGGGGGTTCAGCAATCAGCCCCAGCATTTT,CASSFRGGFSNQPQHF
TRBD2,TRBV7-2,TRBJ2-3,many,14,TGTGCCAGCAGTAGAGCGGGAGGGCCGGATACGCAGTATTTT,CASSRAGGPDTQYF
-,TRBV14,TRBJ2-7,-,14,TGTGCCAGCAGCCAAGCAAGCAGGGAGTTGGAGCAGTACTTC,CASSQASRELEQYF
-,TRBV24-1,TRBJ2-3,few,15,TGTGCCACCAGTGATCATTTGACGGGCACAGATACGCAGTATTTT,CATSDHLTGTDTQYF
-,TRBV2,TRBJ2-1,many,16,TGTGCCAGCAGTGTCTATAAGGGAAGCTCCTACAATGAGCAGTTCTTC,CASSVYKGSSYNEQFF
TRBD2,TRBV5-1,TRBJ2-7,many,17,TGCGCCAGCAGCCCGGGACTAGCGGGGACAGTCTCCTACGAGCAGTACTTC,CASSPGLAGTVSYEQYF
-,TRBV9,TRBJ2-1,-,15,TGTGCCAGCAGCGTACGCGGGACGCCGAACAATGAGCAGTTCTTC,CASSVRGTPNNEQFF